This T cell receptor beta chain emerged from a study of beta chain features in type 1 diabetes. Points from the study as a whole: There was a moderate but significant shortening of TCRB CDR3s in all four CD4+ subsets of Type 1 diabetes patients.

With regard to this clone: The antigen remains unidentified.

Investigators reverse transcribed all isolated RNA, so they sequenced expressed TCRB transcripts. Data came from immunoSEQ multiplex PCR; TCRdb stores just in-frame clones and leaves some out. This sample has approximately 730,000 clones; roughly 13% occur once, and the top ten carry roughly 0.022%. This CDR3 is built from 15 residues. In germline, CDR1 is MNHEY, CDR2 SVGAGI. After removal of 6 bases from V and 6 bases from J, the junction contained 10 bases not matched to a gene. The V gene is TRBV6-5, the J gene TRBJ2-1, with TRBD2 matching over 8 bases. The clonotype originates from a young man with type 1 diabetes. The specimen sequenced was naive CD4+ T cells from blood. This CDR3 reads CASRSQRGPINEQFF. DNA for the CDR3: TGTGCCAGCAGATCCCAGCGGGGGCCTATCAATGAGCAGTTCTTC.